These 14 T cell receptor beta chains came from one sample sequenced in a study of technical replicates of blood from a few donors. Some clones are missing from TCRdb's copy, which holds only in-frame ones; the method was immunoSEQ multiplex PCR. The data show tens of thousands of clones, approximately 90% seen once. The sequencing input was T cells isolated from PBMCs. Source of these receptors: a human donor in good health.

The chain recombines TRBV6-4 with TRBJ2-1; TRBD1 matches at 8 bases. V lost 2 bases and J lost 5; bases outside the gene matches: 5. The V gene's germline CDR1 is MRHNA and CDR2 SNTAGT. The CDR3 covers 15 residues. The CDR3 DNA is TGTGCCAGCAGTGACCCCGGGACAGGTGACAATGAGCAGTTCTTC. Protein sequence: CASSDPGTGDNEQFF.

The chain couples TRBV28 to TRBJ1-2, with D unclear. The CDR3 has 11 residues. Germline V lookup: CDR1 MDHEN, CDR2 SYDVKM. V was trimmed by 10 bases and J by 1 base, leaving 7 bases between them. The CDR3 reads CATLFNYGYTF. In DNA form, the CDR3 reads TGTGCCACTCTATTTAACTATGGCTACACCTTC.

This clone turned up a few times. The chain joins TRBV6-1 to TRBJ1-5; 10 positions match TRBD1. V dropped 3 bases and J dropped 5; count of bases not matched to a gene: 7. CDR3 length: 16 amino acids. The germline V gene encodes CDR1 MNHNS and CDR2 SASEGT. The CDR3 reads CASSEGEGQGDQPQHF. The CDR3 nucleotides read TGTGCCAGCAGTGAGGGGGAAGGACAGGGGGATCAGCCCCAGCATTTT.

The V gene is TRBV5-1, the J gene TRBJ2-7; possible D gene TRBD1, 5 bases. The CDR3 extends over 15 amino acids. The V and J ends lost 0 bases and 1 base respectively, with 11 bases between them. Germline CDR1 and CDR2: SGHRS and YFSETQ. The CDR3 region has the DNA TGCGCCAGCAGCTTGGGGACATCTACTTCCTACGAGCAGTACTTC. Translation: CASSLGTSTSYEQYF. Full variable domain (remainder filled in from reference TRBV5-1 and TRBJ2-7): KAGVTQTPRYLIKTRGQQVTLSCSPISGHRSVSWYQQTPGQGLQFLFEYFSETQRNKGNFPGRFSGRQFSNSRSEMNVSTLELGDSALYLCASSLGTSTSYEQYFGPGTRLTVT.

CDR3 region: CASSFFPGQSTYEQYF. The CDR3 bases are TGTGCCAGCAGTTTTTTTCCGGGACAGAGTACCTACGAGCAGTACTTC. The chain carries TRBV28 and TRBJ2-7, with 7 bases matching TRBD1. There are 16 residues in the CDR3. The germline CDR1 and CDR2 sequences are MDHEN and SYDVKM. V was clipped by 3 bases and J by 2 bases; unmatched bases: 10.

The chain recombines TRBV28 with TRBJ1-1, with 9 bases that match TRBD1. Germline V gene sequence: CDR1 MDHEN, CDR2 SYDVKM. CDR3 length equals 13 residues. Trimming at V came to 6 bases and at J to 5 bases, leaving 4 bases not matched to a gene. The CDR3 reads CASRRQGGTEAFF. CDR3 coding DNA: TGTGCCAGCAGGCGACAGGGGGGGACTGAAGCTTTCTTT. Supplemented by reference TRBV28 and TRBJ1-1, the full variable domain reads DVKVTQSSRYLVKRTGEKVFLECVQDMDHENMFWYRQDPGLGLRLIYFSYDVKMKEKGDIPEGYSVSREKKERFSLILESASTNQTSMYLCASRRQGGTEAFFGQGTRLTVV.

The CDR3 here is CASRGRTMNTEAFF. CDR3 in DNA: TGCGCCAGCAGGGGGCGGACTATGAACACTGAAGCTTTCTTT. The J gene is TRBJ1-1, the V gene TRBV4-1, with a tentative D call TRBD1 (5 bases). V lost 6 bases and J lost 0, with 11 bases in between. Germline V lookup: CDR1 MGHRA, CDR2 YSYEKL. CDR3 length equals 14 residues.

The rearrangement links TRBV11-2 to TRBJ2-7; tentatively, D is TRBD2 (5 bases). The V and J ends lost 1 base and 0 bases respectively, with 13 bases between them. The CDR3 consists of 16 residues. Per germline, CDR1 SGHAT and CDR2 FQNNGV. The CDR3 coding sequence is TGTGCCAGCAGCTTAGGCGACTACTCGGGCTCCTACGAGCAGTACTTC. This sequence encodes CASSLGDYSGSYEQYF.

This chain uses TRBV28 with TRBJ1-4; D gene unclear. Between the trimmed V and J ends, which lost 3 bases and 0 bases, there was a span of 8 bases. CDR1 MDHEN and CDR2 SYDVKM come from the germline V gene. This CDR3 is built from 15 residues. CDR3 in DNA: TGTGCCAGCAGTTTCGGTGAAGCAACTAATGAAAAACTGTTTTTT. This translates into CASSFGEATNEKLFF.

The chain recombines TRBV10-1 with TRBJ2-5; no firm D call. The V end was cut by 4 bases, the J end by 4 bases, with 10 bases between. The CDR3 has 13 residues. CDR1 is WNHNN and CDR2 is SYGVQD in the germline V gene (reference sequence). The CDR3 reads CASSVGPGETQYF. The CDR3 coding sequence is TGCGCCAGCAGTGTTGGTCCGGGAGAGACCCAGTACTTC.

The rearrangement links TRBV7-7 to TRBJ2-5; 9 positions match TRBD1. Germline V gene data show CDR1 as SSHAT and CDR2 as FNYEAQ (reference sequence). The V and J ends lost 8 bases and 7 bases, in that order; junction bases with no gene match: 8. This CDR3 has 13 amino acids. The CDR3 here is CASRRTGEATQYF. CDR3 DNA: TGTGCCAGCCGAAGGACAGGGGAAGCGACCCAGTACTTC.

CDR3 in DNA: TGTGCCAGCTCACCCGGTTCAGGGTCCCGCCATTTTAACTATGGCTACACCTTC. Translated, it gives CASSPGSGSRHFNYGYTF. V is TRBV18 and J is TRBJ1-2, with D possibly TRBD1 on 5 matching bases. This CDR3 is 18 amino acids long. V lost 3 bases and J 1 base, leaving 21 bases between the germline ends. CDR1 is KGHSH, CDR2 LQKENI, per germline.

The V call is TRBV5-4, the J call TRBJ2-1; 13 positions agree with TRBD2. V was clipped by 4 bases and J by 1 base; unmatched bases: 8. Germline V gives CDR1 SGHNT, CDR2 YYREEE (reference sequence). The CDR3 consists of 18 residues. The chain's CDR3 is CASSRMTSGGLSYNEQFF. The CDR3 bases are TGTGCCAGCAGCCGGATGACTAGCGGGGGGCTGTCCTACAATGAGCAGTTCTTC.

The V call is TRBV7-9, the J call TRBJ1-2; D not certain. This CDR3 contains 12 residues. The V and J ends lost 5 bases and 7 bases respectively, with 11 bases between them. Germline values: CDR1 SEHNR, CDR2 FQNEAQ (reference sequence). The CDR3 coding sequence is TGTGCCAGCAGCCACGCGCTCGGTGGCTACACCTTC. Protein: CASSHALGGYTF.